The TCR beta chain described here comes from a study of cytomegalovirus exposure and HLA in healthy donors. Germline V lookup: CDR1 MNHEY, CDR2 SVGAGI. CDR3 length: 13 amino acids. Trimming took off 0 bases at V and 6 bases at J, with 6 bases between the two ends. Study conclusions and caveats: In a later analysis, V- and J-gene trimming of beta chains associated with a DCLRE1C missense variant, replicated independently. Looking again later, the authors saw that most CMV-associated TCR beta chains seemed HLA-restricted. Reportedly, diagnosis of cytomegalovirus status by the classifier showed high specificity and sensitivity.

Whereas donors were nominally healthy upon sampling, unrecorded immune exposures were probable. For this clone: Its antigen is not identified.

The PCR made use of 60 Vbeta and 13 Jbeta primers. Produced via immunoSEQ multiplex PCR; TCRdb's table is partial and in-frame only. Of 95,000 to 120,000 clones in the sample, approximately 80% were seen once. This chain connects TRBV6-5 to TRBJ1-5; no definite D call. The specimen sequenced was PBMCs. The TCR originated in a woman younger than 45 in good health and CMV-seropositive. CDR3 nucleotide sequence: TGTGCCAGCAGTTACTCGTGGAGTCAGCCCCAGCATTTT. Translation gives CASSYSWSQPQHF.